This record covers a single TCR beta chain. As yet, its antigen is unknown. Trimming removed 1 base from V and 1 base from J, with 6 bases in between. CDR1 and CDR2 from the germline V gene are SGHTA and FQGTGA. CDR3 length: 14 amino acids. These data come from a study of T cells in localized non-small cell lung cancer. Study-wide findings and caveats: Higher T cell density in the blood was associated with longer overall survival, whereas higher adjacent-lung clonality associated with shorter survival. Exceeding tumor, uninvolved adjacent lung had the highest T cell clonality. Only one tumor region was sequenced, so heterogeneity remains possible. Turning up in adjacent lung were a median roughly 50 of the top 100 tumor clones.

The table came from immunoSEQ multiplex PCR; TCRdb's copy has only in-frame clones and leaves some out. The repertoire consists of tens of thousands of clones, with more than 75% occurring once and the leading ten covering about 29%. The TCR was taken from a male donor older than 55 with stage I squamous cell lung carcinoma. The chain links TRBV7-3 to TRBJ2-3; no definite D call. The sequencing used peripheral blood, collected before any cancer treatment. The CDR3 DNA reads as TGTGCCAGCAGCTTAAGTGTAGGCACAGATACGCAGTATTTT. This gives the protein CASSLSVGTDTQYF. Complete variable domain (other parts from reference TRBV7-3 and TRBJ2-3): GAGVSQTPSNKVTEKGKYVELRCDPISGHTALYWYRQSLGQGPEFLIYFQGTGAADDSGLPNDRFFAVRPEGSVSTLKIQRTERGDSAVYLCASSLSVGTDTQYFGPGTRLTVL.